The T cell receptor (beta chain) described here comes from a study of blood T cell repertoires in COVID-19. Study details: The origin of the acute and convalescent COVID-19 samples was the United States, Italy and Spain. T cells, B-cell-depleted T cells, or PBMCs provided the cDNA or gDNA that served as material.

The CDR3 length is 17 residues. Germline CDR1 SGHAT, CDR2 FQNNGV. The trim removed 2 bases at V and 7 bases at J, leaving 12 bases unmatched. In the authors' workflow: Amplification of reference gene primers provided the estimated nucleated cell counts. Generated by immunoSEQ multiplex PCR, the TCRdb table keeps only in-frame clones and is missing some. From that table come the V and J calls and clone size; the DNA was used to work out D and trimming. Among roughly 230,000 clones listed, roughly 83% were seen once. What was sequenced was peripheral blood. This sequence originates from a woman in her fifties or sixties with acute or convalescent COVID-19. V and J are TRBV11-2 and TRBJ2-1, with 9 bases identical to TRBD2. This chain's CDR3 is CASSLFPSGNSVNEQFF. CDR3 in DNA: TGTGCCAGCAGCTTATTTCCTAGCGGGAATTCTGTGAATGAGCAGTTCTTC.